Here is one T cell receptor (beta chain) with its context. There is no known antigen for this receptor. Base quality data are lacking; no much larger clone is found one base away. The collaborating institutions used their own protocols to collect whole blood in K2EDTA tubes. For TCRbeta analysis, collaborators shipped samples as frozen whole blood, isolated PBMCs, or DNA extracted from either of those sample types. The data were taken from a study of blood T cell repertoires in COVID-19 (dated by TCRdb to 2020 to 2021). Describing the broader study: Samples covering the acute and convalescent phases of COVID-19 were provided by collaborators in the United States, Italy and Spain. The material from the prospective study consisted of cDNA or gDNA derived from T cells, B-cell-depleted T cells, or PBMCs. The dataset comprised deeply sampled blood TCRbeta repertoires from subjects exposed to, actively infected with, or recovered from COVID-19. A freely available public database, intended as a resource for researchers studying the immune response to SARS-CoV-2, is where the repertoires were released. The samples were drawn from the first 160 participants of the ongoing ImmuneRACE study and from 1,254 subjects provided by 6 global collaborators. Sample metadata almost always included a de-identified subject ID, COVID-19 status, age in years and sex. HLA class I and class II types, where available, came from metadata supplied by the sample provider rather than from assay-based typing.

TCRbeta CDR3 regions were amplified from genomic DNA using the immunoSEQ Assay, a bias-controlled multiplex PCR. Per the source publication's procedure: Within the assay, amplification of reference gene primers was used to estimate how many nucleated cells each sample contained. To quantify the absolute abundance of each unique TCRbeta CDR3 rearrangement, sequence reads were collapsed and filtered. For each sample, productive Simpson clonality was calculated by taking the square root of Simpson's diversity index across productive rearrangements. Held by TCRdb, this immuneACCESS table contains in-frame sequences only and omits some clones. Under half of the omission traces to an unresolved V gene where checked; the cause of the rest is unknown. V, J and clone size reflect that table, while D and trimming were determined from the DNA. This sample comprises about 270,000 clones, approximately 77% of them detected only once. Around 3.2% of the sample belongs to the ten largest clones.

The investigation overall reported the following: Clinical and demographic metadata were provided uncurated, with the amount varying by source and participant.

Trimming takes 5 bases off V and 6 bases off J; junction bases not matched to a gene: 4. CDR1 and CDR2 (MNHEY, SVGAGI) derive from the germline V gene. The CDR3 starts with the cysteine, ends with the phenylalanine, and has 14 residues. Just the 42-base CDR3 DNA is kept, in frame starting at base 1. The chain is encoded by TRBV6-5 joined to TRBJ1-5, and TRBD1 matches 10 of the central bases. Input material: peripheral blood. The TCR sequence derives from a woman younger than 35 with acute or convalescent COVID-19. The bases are TGTGCCAGCAGTCGACAGGGGGCTGCTCAGCCCCAGCATTTT. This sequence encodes CASSRQGAAQPQHF.